The 21 T cell receptor beta chains given below trace back to one sample, sequenced in a study of T-cell memory formation after mild COVID-19. Via MiXCR, TCRdb re-called the 5' RACE reads, giving one row per CDR3 protein. Among roughly 510,000 distinct CDR3 sequences listed, approximately 15% were seen once. Sequenced input: PBMCs or a T cell subset sorted from them (not recorded which). These receptors were taken from an adult woman who had mild COVID-19 (a few samples of this study predate the infection). Cell type and time point are not known.

This clonotype occurred a few times. The chain links TRBV24-1 to TRBJ2-7; TRBD1 agrees at 11 bases. Trimming took 6 bases from V and 2 from J; bases not matched to a gene: 2. CDR3 length equals 14 residues. Germline V gives CDR1 KGHDR, CDR2 SFDVKD. Here the CDR3 DNA reads TGTGCCACCAGTAGGGGACAGGGGGCCTACGAGCAGTACTTC. This gives the protein CATSRGQGAYEQYF.

This clonotype appeared a few times. CDR3 sequence (DNA): TGTGCCGGCTCCAGGACTAGCTCTACCAATGAGCAGTTCTTC. Protein sequence: CAGSRTSSTNEQFF. The chain employs TRBV9 and TRBJ2-1; TRBD2 matches 8 bases. Germline values: CDR1 SGDLS, CDR2 YYNGEE. The CDR3 has 14 amino acids. Trimming removed 10 bases from V and 6 bases from J; junction bases left unmatched: 12.

The V gene is TRBV7-3, the J gene TRBJ2-2; TRBD1 agrees at 7 bases. The CDR3 is 15 amino acids. The V and J ends lost 7 bases and 3 bases, in that order; junction bases with no gene match: 8. The germline gives CDR1 SGHTA, CDR2 FQGTGA. CDR3 DNA sequence: TGTGCCAGCAAACCCTGGGGACAGCACACCGGGGAGCTGTTTTTT. This gives the protein CASKPWGQHTGELFF. The full variable domain, in which reference TRBV7-3 and TRBJ2-2 provide the parts outside the CDR3, is GAGVSQTPSNKVTEKGKYVELRCDPISGHTALYWYRQSLGQGPEFLIYFQGTGAADDSGLPNDRFFAVRPEGSVSTLKIQRTERGDSAVYLCASKPWGQHTGELFFGEGSRLTVL.

The chain links TRBV2 to TRBJ2-1, with 7 bases fitting TRBD1. In germline, CDR1 is SNHLY, CDR2 FYNNEI. CDR3 length: 19 residues. Trimming removed 5 bases from V and 0 bases from J; junction bases left unmatched: 16. CDR3 region: CASSYDRDRVMSSYNEQFF. CDR3 coding DNA: TGTGCCAGCAGTTATGACAGGGACCGCGTTATGAGCTCCTACAATGAGCAGTTCTTC. Based on the CDR3 plus reference TRBV2 and TRBJ2-1, the full variable domain is EPEVTQTPSHQVTQMGQEVILRCVPISNHLYFYWYRQILGQKVEFLVSFYNNEISEKSEIFDDQFSVERPDGSNFTLKIRSTKLEDSAMYFCASSYDRDRVMSSYNEQFFGPGTRLTVL.

In this sample, this clonotype turned up a few times. This chain connects TRBV10-1 to TRBJ1-6, with a weak D call TRBD1 (5 bases). The CDR3 sequence is 15 residues long. Trimming removed 8 bases from V and 7 bases from J, with 18 bases in between. CDR1 WNHNN and CDR2 SYGVQD come from the germline V gene (reference sequence). The CDR3 reads CASYVAADTNSPLHF. Written as DNA, the CDR3 is TGCGCCAGCTACGTCGCGGCGGACACCAATTCACCCCTCCACTTT.

The chain is built from TRBV4-1 and TRBJ2-7, with unresolved D. Trimming stripped 4 bases from V and 3 bases from J, with 16 bases between. CDR1 is MGHRA and CDR2 is YSYEKL in the germline V gene. This CDR3 spans 15 amino acids. The DNA of the CDR3 is TGCGCCAGCAGCCCAAGGTGGGGTGGTAGCTACGAGCAGTACTTC. Residues: CASSPRWGGSYEQYF.

This clonotype was detected only a few times. V gene TRBV5-1 combines with J gene TRBJ2-5, with D tentatively TRBD2 (6 bases). Germline V CDR1 and CDR2: SGHRS, YFSETQ. Trimming shortened V by 5 bases and J by 7 bases, and 18 bases separated the two germline ends. This CDR3 spans 14 amino acids. CDR3 residues: CASREEGLGVTQYF. The CDR3 nucleotides read TGCGCCAGCAGAGAGGAGGGCCTAGGCGTGACCCAGTACTTC.

This clonotype has only a few counts. The chain joins TRBV25-1 to TRBJ2-5, with 9 bases matching TRBD1. Per the germline V gene, CDR1 is MGHDK and CDR2 is SYGVNS. The CDR3 runs to 15 residues. Germline trimming cut 4 bases from V and 0 bases from J; bases unmatched to any gene: 3. CDR3 region: CASSARDRDQETQYF. CDR3 nucleotide sequence: TGTGCCAGCAGTGCCCGGGACAGGGACCAAGAGACCCAGTACTTC.

The rearrangement uses TRBV6-1 and TRBJ2-7; tentatively, D is TRBD1 (6 bases). The germline V and J ends were trimmed by 5 bases and 4 bases, with 15 bases remaining between them. This CDR3 region has 14 residues. CDR1 and CDR2 (germline): MNHNS, SASEGT. In nucleotides, the CDR3 is TGTGCCAGCAGTATACAGGGTGGTCCGTACGAGCAGTACTTC. Translated, it gives CASSIQGGPYEQYF.

The chain carries TRBV19 and TRBJ2-2, with D uncertain. CDR1 is LNHDA, CDR2 SQIVND, per germline (reference sequence). V was cut by 9 bases and J by 0 bases, with 14 bases left in between. The CDR3 runs to 15 residues. CDR3 in amino acids: CARSPWGPNTGELFF. The CDR3, as DNA: TGTGCCAGGAGCCCATGGGGTCCGAACACCGGGGAGCTGTTTTTT.

This clonotype was counted a few times. V gene TRBV6-2 or TRBV6-3 combines with J gene TRBJ2-1, with D possibly called TRBD1 or TRBD2 (5 bases each). In germline, CDR1 is MNHEY, CDR2 SVGEGT. The CDR3 length is 14 residues. The V gene lost 8 bases and the J gene lost 3 bases, with 14 bases spanning the gap. The CDR3 nucleotides read TGTGCCAGCGGGACGACCGGCAGCTACAATGAGCAGTTCTTC. Translating gives CASGTTGSYNEQFF.

This clonotype was seen more than once but under ten times. The chain joins TRBV4-1 to TRBJ2-3, with 10 positions matching TRBD2. In germline, CDR1 is MGHRA, CDR2 YSYEKL. The CDR3 has 15 residues. Losses at the gene ends were 7 bases for V and 2 bases for J; bases not matched to a gene: 6. The DNA of the CDR3 is TGCGCCAGCACCCGACTAGCGGGCTCCACAGATACGCAGTATTTT. Translated: CASTRLAGSTDTQYF.

The J gene is TRBJ2-7, the V gene TRBV4-1; D is perhaps TRBD1 or TRBD2 (5 bases each). Germline CDR1 MGHRA, CDR2 YSYEKL. The CDR3 length is 15 residues. V gave up 3 bases and J gave up 6 bases, with 18 bases separating them. The CDR3 DNA reads TGCGCCAGCAGCCAGGAGGAGCAGGGTAGAGGCGAGCAGTACTTC. Its protein product is CASSQEEQGRGEQYF.

V gene TRBV6-2 or TRBV6-3 combines with J gene TRBJ2-1; 9 nucleotides match TRBD2. Germline CDR1 MNHEY, CDR2 SVGEGT. This CDR3 is 14 amino acids long. The ends lost 2 bases at V and 8 bases at J; junction bases unmatched: 4. Here the CDR3 reads CASSYGGRADEQFF. For the CDR3, the DNA is TGTGCCAGCAGTTACGGCGGGAGGGCCGATGAGCAGTTCTTC.

The chain joins TRBV5-1 to TRBJ1-1; weak D call: TRBD1 (5 bases). Per the germline V gene, CDR1 is SGHRS and CDR2 is YFSETQ. This CDR3 comprises 14 residues. The ends were cut back, 4 bases at V and 3 bases at J, with 13 bases in the middle. CDR3 bases: TGCGCCAGCAGCATAGGGAGGGGTGACACTGAAGCTTTCTTT. Translating gives CASSIGRGDTEAFF.

This clonotype was found a few times. The CDR3 protein is CASSTGGAGETQYF. DNA for the CDR3: TGCGCCAGCAGCACAGGGGGCGCTGGGGAGACCCAGTACTTC. The V and J genes are TRBV5-1 and TRBJ2-5, with 9 nucleotides matching TRBD1. The germline gives CDR1 SGHRS, CDR2 YFSETQ. The V gene end was trimmed by 4 bases and the J gene end by 5 bases; junction bases not matched to a gene: 6. The CDR3 loop spans 14 amino acids. The whole variable domain, remainder taken from reference TRBV5-1 and TRBJ2-5, is KAGVTQTPRYLIKTRGQQVTLSCSPISGHRSVSWYQQTPGQGLQFLFEYFSETQRNKGNFPGRFSGRQFSNSRSEMNVSTLELGDSALYLCASSTGGAGETQYFGPGTRLLVL.

The chain links TRBV12-3 or TRBV12-4 to TRBJ1-1; D possibly corresponds to TRBD1 (6 bases). V was cut by 6 bases and J by 3 bases, with 17 bases left in between. The CDR3 consists of 15 residues. CDR3 in amino acids: CASSPEGGVYTEAFF. CDR3 DNA: TGTGCCAGCAGCCCCGAGGGGGGGGTATACACTGAAGCTTTCTTT.

This clonotype came up many times. The gene calls are TRBV5-5 and TRBJ2-7; maybe TRBD1 (5 bases). There are 12 residues in the CDR3. Trimming left V 4 bases short and J 6 bases short, with 11 bases between. CDR1 SGHKS and CDR2 YYEKEE come from the germline V gene (reference sequence). The CDR3 DNA follows: TGTGCCAGCAGCGACCAGGGAACCGAGCAGTACTTC. It is translated as CASSDQGTEQYF.

The V and J genes are TRBV5-1 and TRBJ1-2, with 8 bases matching TRBD1. Germline V lookup: CDR1 SGHRS, CDR2 YFSETQ. CDR3 length equals 15 residues. V gave up 5 bases and J gave up 5 bases; unmatched junction bases: 11. The CDR3 sequence: CASRPPGQDLYGYTF. The DNA for the CDR3 is TGCGCCAGCAGACCCCCGGGACAGGACCTGTATGGCTACACCTTC.

This clonotype occurred a few times. The chain joins TRBV7-8 to TRBJ2-3; 8 bases line up with TRBD2. This CDR3 is built from 16 residues. The V gene's germline CDR1 is SGHVS and CDR2 FQNEAQ. The V segment lost 2 bases and the J segment 1 base; nucleotides outside the gene matches: 5. CDR3 coding DNA: TGTGCCAGCAGCTTATATGTTAGCGGGGGCACAGATACGCAGTATTTT. Its protein is CASSLYVSGGTDTQYF.

V and J are TRBV11-2 and TRBJ2-1; D remains unclear. CDR3 length equals 15 residues. Per the germline V gene, CDR1 is SGHAT and CDR2 is FQNNGV. V was cut by 1 base and J by 4 bases, with 11 bases left in between. CDR3 residues: CASSLGNPPYNEQFF. For the CDR3, the DNA is TGTGCCAGCAGCTTAGGGAATCCTCCATACAATGAGCAGTTCTTC.